Shown below are 28 T cell receptor beta chains from a single sample sequenced in a study of patients and donors after allogeneic stem cell transplantation. TCRdb re-called the RT-PCR reads through MiXCR, storing one row per CDR3 protein. Of roughly 940,000 distinct CDR3 sequences listed, approximately 18% are singletons. Sequences were obtained from blood, either unsorted or a sorted T cell fraction (not recorded which). All receptors come from a human donor who was either an allogeneic HSCT recipient or a stem cell or donor lymphocyte infusion donor (not recorded which). It is not recorded whose cells these are; they may come from a transplant donor.

This clonotype was seen only a few times. This chain links TRBV12-3 or TRBV12-4 with TRBJ2-1; D not certain. The CDR3 has 11 residues. V lost 5 bases to trimming and J lost 10 bases, with 9 bases between them. The DNA of the CDR3 is TGTGCCAGCAGTCCCCGGATAGAGCAGTTCTTC. This codes for CASSPRIEQFF.

The J gene is TRBJ2-7, the V gene TRBV7-9, with D possibly being TRBD1 or TRBD2 (5 bases each). CDR1 is SEHNR, CDR2 FQNEAQ, per germline (reference sequence). The V gene lost 10 bases and the J gene lost 3 bases, with 19 bases spanning the gap. This CDR3 region has 14 residues. The CDR3 reads CATTGTETFYEQYF. In DNA, the CDR3 is TGTGCCACCACCGGGACGGAGACTTTCTACGAGCAGTACTTC.

The V gene is TRBV20-1, the J gene TRBJ2-5; 7 bases are shared with TRBD1. Losses at the gene ends were 4 bases for V and 5 bases for J; bases not matched to a gene: 4. The CDR3 has 12 residues. In germline, CDR1 is DFQATT, CDR2 SNEGSKA (reference sequence). CDR3 coding DNA: TGCAGTGCTAATACAGGGGAGGAGACCCAGTACTTC. Translated: CSANTGEETQYF.

The gene calls are TRBV19 and TRBJ1-5; the D is unclear. The CDR3 is made up of 15 amino acids. Trimming removed 5 bases at V and 3 bases at J, with 14 bases between. Per the germline V gene, CDR1 is LNHDA and CDR2 is SQIVND (reference sequence). The DNA for the CDR3 is TGTGCCAGTAGTTCTGACGGACGGGACAATCAGCCCCAGCATTTT. Translation: CASSSDGRDNQPQHF.

A few counts support this clonotype. CDR3 in amino acids: CASSSPLAREQFF. CDR3 DNA sequence: TGTGCCAGCAGCTCTCCCCTAGCTCGGGAGCAGTTCTTC. The J gene is TRBJ2-1, the V gene TRBV7-3; a weak D match, TRBD2 (5 bases). Germline V CDR1 and CDR2: SGHTA, FQGTGA. V lost 4 bases, J lost 10 bases, and 14 bases lay in between. This CDR3 has 13 residues. The full variable domain, rest sourced from reference TRBV7-3 and TRBJ2-1, is GAGVSQTPSNKVTEKGKYVELRCDPISGHTALYWYRQSLGQGPEFLIYFQGTGAADDSGLPNDRFFAVRPEGSVSTLKIQRTERGDSAVYLCASSSPLAREQFFGPGTRLTVL.

The chain joins TRBV2 to TRBJ1-3, with D unclear. CDR3 size: 16 residues. The germline V gene encodes CDR1 SNHLY and CDR2 FYNNEI. Trimming took 4 bases from V and 0 from J, leaving 13 bases between them. The CDR3 nucleotides read TGTGCCAGCAGTGGATCAACAGCCAGCTCTGGAAACACCATATATTTT. Amino acid sequence: CASSGSTASSGNTIYF.

There are a few counts of this clonotype. This rearrangement joins TRBV5-1 to TRBJ1-2, with D possibly TRBD1 on 5 matching bases. The CDR3 extends over 15 amino acids. Deletions cut 0 bases from V and 0 bases from J, with 9 bases between. Germline V gene lookup returns CDR1 SGHRS and CDR2 YFSETQ. The CDR3 DNA sequence: TGCGCCAGCAGCTTGGAGTGGGGGGCTAACTATGGCTACACCTTC. Its translation is CASSLEWGANYGYTF.

This clonotype was found a few times. V gene TRBV15 combines with J gene TRBJ2-5, with 7 positions matching TRBD2. The V segment lost 5 bases and the J segment 5 bases; nucleotides outside the gene matches: 11. The CDR3 runs 15 residues. CDR1 is LNHNV and CDR2 is YYDKDF in the germline V gene (reference sequence). In DNA, the CDR3 is TGTGCCACCAGCGAGGCCAGGCGTAGCGGGGAGACCCAGTACTTC. Translated: CATSEARRSGETQYF.

This clonotype was seen a handful of times. The chain has TRBV7-3 and TRBJ2-2, with 10 positions matching TRBD1. CDR1 SGHTA and CDR2 FQGTGA come from the germline V gene. The V gene end was trimmed by 3 bases and the J gene end by 4 bases; junction bases not matched to a gene: 5. This CDR3 is 16 amino acids long. CDR3 region: CASSLTTGGSTGELFF. Written as DNA, the CDR3 is TGTGCCAGCAGCTTGACGACAGGGGGCAGCACCGGGGAGCTGTTTTTT.

This sequence joins TRBV30 and TRBJ1-1; D may be TRBD1 (5 bases). The CDR3 has 13 residues. CDR1 and CDR2 from the germline V gene are GTSNPN and SVGIG (reference sequence). The V gene lost 1 base and the J gene lost 6 bases, with 12 bases spanning the gap. This CDR3 reads CAWSGGGWAEAFF. The CDR3 DNA reads TGTGCCTGGAGTGGGGGGGGGTGGGCTGAAGCTTTCTTT.

This clonotype was found a few times. The chain combines TRBV7-9 with TRBJ2-3, with D possibly being TRBD2 (5 bases). The CDR3 extends over 15 amino acids. V was clipped by 7 bases and J by 0 bases, with 14 bases between them. The V gene's germline CDR1 is SEHNR and CDR2 FQNEAQ (reference sequence). The CDR3 sequence: CASIRTATSTDTQYF. In DNA, the CDR3 is TGTGCCAGCATCCGGACTGCCACTAGCACAGATACGCAGTATTTT.

A few counts support this clonotype. V and J are TRBV15 and TRBJ1-3; D gene unclear. With 5 bases removed from V and 0 bases from J, the gap between germline ends came to 8 bases. The germline V gene has CDR1 LNHNV and CDR2 YYDKDF (reference sequence). The CDR3 has 14 residues. Here the CDR3 reads CATSYADSGNTIYF. In nucleotides, the CDR3 is TGTGCCACCAGCTACGCAGACTCTGGAAACACCATATATTTT.

The V call is TRBV9, the J call TRBJ2-3; D might be TRBD2 (6 bases). The CDR3 spans 13 residues. The germline V gene has CDR1 SGDLS and CDR2 YYNGEE. With 3 bases removed from V and 6 bases from J, the gap between germline ends came to 11 bases. The CDR3 coding sequence is TGTGCCAGCAGCGCCTGGGGGGAGGATACGCAGTATTTT. It encodes CASSAWGEDTQYF.

The gene calls are TRBV3-1 and TRBJ1-2, with 7 nucleotides matching TRBD1. From germline, CDR1 is LGHDT and CDR2 YNNKEL (reference sequence). The V gene end was trimmed by 6 bases and the J gene end by 11 bases; junction bases not matched to a gene: 9. This CDR3 is built from 12 residues. CDR3 amino acids: CASRDTGAAYTF. Here the CDR3 DNA reads TGTGCCAGCAGAGATACAGGGGCCGCGTACACCTTC.

The V call is TRBV24-1, the J call TRBJ1-2, with 9 bases aligning to TRBD1. The CDR3 length is 15 residues. V lost 4 bases, J lost 7 bases, and 9 bases stayed unmatched. The germline CDR1 and CDR2 sequences are KGHDR and SFDVKD. The CDR3 nucleotides are TGTGCCACCAGTGACCTCCGGGACAGGGAATCTGGCTACACCTTC. Its translation: CATSDLRDRESGYTF.

The chain uses TRBV6-5 and TRBJ2-7, with 10 bases lining up with TRBD1. This CDR3 is built from 14 residues. Germline assignment: CDR1 MNHEY and CDR2 SVGAGI. The V segment lost 0 bases and the J segment 7 bases; nucleotides outside the gene matches: 3. CDR3 sequence (DNA): TGTGCCAGCAGTTACTCGGACAGGGGGAGGGAGCAGTACTTC. Its translation: CASSYSDRGREQYF.

This clonotype turned up a few times. J is TRBJ2-1 and V is TRBV4-2; D gene uncertain. The CDR3 extends over 19 amino acids. Trimming left V 4 bases short and J 5 bases short, with 27 bases between. From germline, CDR1 is LGHNA and CDR2 YNFKEQ. CDR3 loop: CASSPDPTTTTPRNNEQFF. CDR3 DNA: TGTGCCAGCAGCCCCGACCCGACCACTACAACGCCCAGGAACAATGAGCAGTTCTTC.

This clonotype was picked up a small number of times. The chain recombines TRBV20-1 with TRBJ1-1; D remains ambiguous. This CDR3 has 11 amino acids. V was cut by 3 bases and J by 2 bases, with 4 bases left in between. CDR1 and CDR2 from the germline V gene are DFQATT and SNEGSKA (reference sequence). CDR3 sequence: CSARSNTEAFF. The CDR3 nucleotides are TGCAGTGCTAGGAGCAACACTGAAGCTTTCTTT.

The chain joins TRBV5-1 to TRBJ2-7; D ambiguous. From germline, CDR1 is SGHRS and CDR2 YFSETQ. V shed 0 bases and J shed 6 bases, with 4 bases lying between them. CDR3 length equals 11 residues. This CDR3 is CASSLDGEQYF. The CDR3 DNA reads TGCGCCAGCAGCTTGGATGGCGAGCAGTACTTC.

The J gene is TRBJ1-2, the V gene TRBV6-5; D not resolved. There are 13 residues in the CDR3. CDR1 and CDR2 from the germline V gene are MNHEY and SVGAGI. Trimming took 0 bases from V and 6 from J, leaving 8 bases between them. CDR3 DNA sequence: TGTGCCAGCAGTTACTCGAACAGCCATGGCTACACCTTC. Its translation is CASSYSNSHGYTF.

In this sample, this clonotype turned up many times. The chain is built from TRBV10-3 and TRBJ2-7; 9 bases are shared with TRBD1. Germline V CDR1 and CDR2: ENHRY, SYGVKD. The CDR3 consists of 14 residues. Losses at the gene ends were 5 bases for V and 5 bases for J; bases not matched to a gene: 7. CDR3 region: CAISIDRGWNEQYF. CDR3 in DNA: TGTGCCATCAGTATTGACAGGGGGTGGAACGAGCAGTACTTC.

This clonotype was found a few times. CDR3 sequence (DNA): TGTGCCACCAGCAACCGTGGGGGGCTAGGCGGGGAGCTGTTTTTT. Its translation is CATSNRGGLGGELFF. V gene TRBV15 combines with J gene TRBJ2-2; either TRBD1 or TRBD2 may fit D (6 bases each). The V gene lost 4 bases and the J gene lost 7 bases, with 16 bases spanning the gap. Germline CDR1 is LNHNV and CDR2 is YYDKDF (reference sequence). The CDR3 has 15 residues.

This clonotype was observed many times. The rearrangement joins TRBV12-3 or TRBV12-4 to TRBJ1-5, with D hard to call. Trimming took 6 bases from V and 2 from J, leaving 14 bases between them. The CDR3 sequence is 15 residues long. CDR3 nucleotides: TGTGCCAGCAGGCTCACGGGGAGTCGCAATCAGCCCCAGCATTTT. Residues: CASRLTGSRNQPQHF.

In this sample, this clonotype turned up many times. The chain's CDR3 is CSVGGVRGAFF. In DNA, the CDR3 is TGCAGCGTTGGAGGGGTCAGGGGAGCTTTCTTT. The chain couples TRBV29-1 to TRBJ1-1; a possible D gene is TRBD1 (6 bases). The germline V gene encodes CDR1 SQVTM and CDR2 ANQGSEA. The CDR3 is made up of 11 amino acids. Trimming removed 4 bases from V and 10 bases from J, with 13 bases in between.

V and J are TRBV2 and TRBJ1-2; TRBD1 is a possible D gene (6 bases). Germline CDR1 and CDR2: SNHLY and FYNNEI. There are 15 residues in the CDR3. V was trimmed by 5 bases and J by 6 bases, leaving 19 bases between them. The CDR3: CASSFPTGEGDGYTF. The CDR3 DNA reads TGTGCCAGCAGTTTTCCGACAGGAGAAGGAGATGGCTACACCTTC.

The V and J genes are TRBV4-2 and TRBJ2-5; 8 bases agree with TRBD2. The CDR3 has 16 amino acids. Germline CDR1 and CDR2: LGHNA and YNFKEQ. The V segment lost 1 base and the J segment 5 bases; nucleotides outside the gene matches: 9. CDR3 protein: CASSQASGGGRETQYF. CDR3 sequence (DNA): TGTGCCAGCAGCCAAGCTTCGGGGGGGGGCAGGGAGACCCAGTACTTC.

The chain is built from TRBV30 and TRBJ2-1, with TRBD2 identical over 8 bases. Germline V lookup: CDR1 GTSNPN, CDR2 SVGIG (reference sequence). V lost 2 bases and J lost 8; bases outside the gene matches: 8. This CDR3 is 14 amino acids long. The CDR3 nucleotides are TGTGCCTGGAGTATGAGCGGGAGTGGGGATGAGCAGTTCTTC. This codes for CAWSMSGSGDEQFF.

J is TRBJ2-7 and V is TRBV6-5; D is perhaps TRBD1 or TRBD2 (5 bases each). The CDR3 loop spans 13 amino acids. Trimming shortened V by 2 bases and J by 5 bases, and 10 bases separated the two germline ends. Germline CDR1 MNHEY, CDR2 SVGAGI. CDR3 DNA sequence: TGTGCCAGCAGTTACAATGGGGGAGACGAGCAGTACTTC. Translation: CASSYNGGDEQYF.